This TCR beta chain was found in a study of blood T cell repertoires in COVID-19. For the study at large: The samples span acute and convalescent COVID-19 from the United States, Italy and Spain. Sample material is recorded as cDNA or gDNA derived from T cells, B-cell-depleted T cells, or PBMCs.

The germline V gene encodes CDR1 MDHEN and CDR2 SYDVKM. The CDR3 totals 12 residues. V lost 8 bases, J lost 9 bases, and 16 bases lay in between. Authors' analysis steps: By means of reference gene primer amplification, nucleated cell counts were estimated. TCRdb's table, derived via immunoSEQ multiplex PCR, lists solely in-frame clones and lacks some. V and J calls and clone size are those listed in that table; D and trimming were worked out from the DNA. This table holds about 77,000 clones, 70% to 80% found once. The specimen sequenced was peripheral blood. This clonotype originated in a man in his 70s with active or convalescent COVID-19. This chain connects TRBV28 to TRBJ1-1; no clear D gene. The CDR3 loop is CASHTVKRKAFF. In DNA form, the CDR3 reads TGTGCCAGCCATACTGTAAAGAGAAAAGCTTTCTTT. Complete variable domain (other parts from reference TRBV28 and TRBJ1-1): DVKVTQSSRYLVKRTGEKVFLECVQDMDHENMFWYRQDPGLGLRLIYFSYDVKMKEKGDIPEGYSVSREKKERFSLILESASTNQTSMYLCASHTVKRKAFFGQGTRLTVV.